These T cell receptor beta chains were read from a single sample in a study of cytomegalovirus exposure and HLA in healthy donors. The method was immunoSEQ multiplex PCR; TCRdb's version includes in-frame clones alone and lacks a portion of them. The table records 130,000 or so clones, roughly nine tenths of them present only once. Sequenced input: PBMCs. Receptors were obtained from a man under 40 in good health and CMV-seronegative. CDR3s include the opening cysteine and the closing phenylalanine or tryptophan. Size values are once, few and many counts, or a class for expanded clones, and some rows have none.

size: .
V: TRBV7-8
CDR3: CASSLGVVQGSNYGYTF

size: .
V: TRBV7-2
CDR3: CASSARDSAYEQYF

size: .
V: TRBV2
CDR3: CASSELAGGPRSSYNEQFF

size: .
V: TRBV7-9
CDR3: CASTGGSATSYEQYF

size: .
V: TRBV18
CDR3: CASSPTVVNTEAFF

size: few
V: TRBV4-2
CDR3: CASSQVAGANYGYTF

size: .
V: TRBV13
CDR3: CASSLRGQTGGELFF

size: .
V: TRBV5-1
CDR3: CASSFQDRGGWNSPLHF

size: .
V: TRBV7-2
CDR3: CASSPGLAGGEQYF

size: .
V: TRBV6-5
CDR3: CASSYSDRGGAEAFF

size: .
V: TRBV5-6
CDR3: CASSLDRGYGDTGELFF

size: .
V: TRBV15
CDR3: CATGLAGITDTQYF

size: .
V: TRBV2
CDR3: CASSEDSGHWETQYF

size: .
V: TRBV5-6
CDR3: CASSLSLLSGGYTF

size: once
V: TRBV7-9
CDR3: CASSSAGSIQETQYF

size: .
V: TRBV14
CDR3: CASSPRQGGYGYTF

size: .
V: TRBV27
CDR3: CASSLEAGNSPLHF

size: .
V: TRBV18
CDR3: CASSPTEEMGGYTF

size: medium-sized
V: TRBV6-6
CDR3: CASSPTSVGETQYF

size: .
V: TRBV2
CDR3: CASSGATVGIGGYTF

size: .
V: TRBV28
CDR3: CASSPPSGSQPQHF

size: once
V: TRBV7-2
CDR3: CASSSRSGGAYEQFF

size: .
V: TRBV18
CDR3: CASSPNTGEQYF

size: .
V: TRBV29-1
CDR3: CSVEDTARGVADTQYF

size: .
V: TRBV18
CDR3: CASSPGQGAGGYTF

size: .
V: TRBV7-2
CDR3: CASSPLLTVEVTEAFF

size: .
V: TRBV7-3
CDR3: CASSLGSSTDTQYF

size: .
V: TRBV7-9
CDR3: CASRDGTLATEAFF

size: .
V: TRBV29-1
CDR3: CSGGGQSDGYTF

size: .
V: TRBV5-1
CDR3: CASSLGPPYEQYF

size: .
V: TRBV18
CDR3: CASSRGQDPFSGANVLTF

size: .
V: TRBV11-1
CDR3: CASSLYWAGDSDTQYF

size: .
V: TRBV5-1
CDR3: CASSLQGFRNTEAFF

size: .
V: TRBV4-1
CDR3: CASSQDLTTGSAGELFF

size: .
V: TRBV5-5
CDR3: CASSLPDRGYEQYF

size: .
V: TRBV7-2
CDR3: CASRQGLNTEAFF

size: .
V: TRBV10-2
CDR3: CASGGAVTQPQHF

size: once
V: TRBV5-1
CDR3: CASSWTSGGKTGELFF

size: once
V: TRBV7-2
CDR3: CASSLSFSYNSPLHF

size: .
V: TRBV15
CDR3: CATSREEPGQGSYEQYF

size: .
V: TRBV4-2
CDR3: CASSQDAGYEQYF

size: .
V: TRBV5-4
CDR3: CAFWDRDQETQYF

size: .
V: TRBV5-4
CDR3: CASSKDRGITDTQYF

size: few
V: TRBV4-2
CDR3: CASSQSLFQEPLHF

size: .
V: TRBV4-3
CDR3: CASSQDRLQPQHF

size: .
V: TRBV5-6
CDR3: CASSFSDRGLNEQYF